Included here is one T cell receptor (beta chain) sequence, with context. Its binding antigen is unknown. The input lacks base qualities; no much larger clone sits a single base away. These data come from a study of blood T cells in healthy people across ages (dated by TCRdb to between 2015 and 2017). Context from the whole study: In model experiments, template switching captured about one uniquely barcoded TCR beta cDNA molecule for every two T cells. The study analyzed two additional independent replicas of 1 million unique cDNA reads from the same blood draw for two donors, one aged 18 to 30 and one aged 80 or older. The study measured age-related changes in TCR beta repertoire diversity using deep sequencing normalized with unique cDNA molecular identifiers. Donors were grouped into four age groups: young (average approximately 15 years), middle-aged (39), aged (around 56) and long-lived (less than 85).

Findings and caveats that apply to the study as a whole: The long-lived group showed more naive CD4+ T cells, fewer expanded clones and increased TCR diversity than the aged group, suggesting age selection. Total diversity estimates from one million sequenced T cells were considered lower bounds and underestimates. Since profiling was done on bulk unsorted PBMCs, naive and antigen-experienced compartments could not be conclusively compared. As age increased, observed TCR beta diversity per million T cells dropped in a roughly linear way, and a significant reduction was already evident by age 40. A strong correlation was found between observed TCR beta diversity and the percentage of naive T cells measured by flow cytometry. Because the CMV infection status of the donors was unknown, age-related changes in expanded clonotypes may potentially have been confounded.

The library was built by means of 5' RACE. TCRdb lists the instrument as Illumina HiSeq 2500. A second PCR of about 6 to 11 cycles was performed with a sample-barcoded 5' primer and a J-beta primer mix. A template-switch 5' adaptor carrying 12 random nucleotides introduced a unique molecular identifier onto each TCR beta cDNA molecule. Each sample yielded at least 2.5 million CDR3-containing paired-end reads. First-strand cDNA synthesis was performed from all RNA using the Mint cDNA synthesis kit, with priming by a TRBC-specific oligonucleotide. Following uracil-DNA glycosylase treatment, all cDNA underwent a first 18-cycle PCR with the universal primers M1SS and BC2_uni_R. The published analysis was carried out like this. For normalization, 1 million high-quality reads, each with a distinct molecular identifier, were randomly selected from each sample. Reads with shared molecular identifiers were discarded instead of being binned into consensus sequences. MiTCR, run with a Q25 quality threshold and the strictest error-elimination algorithm, handled CDR3 identification, clonotype clustering and error correction. A nonparametric unseen species model using Euler transformation provided a lower-bound estimate of total TCR beta diversity. TCRdb trimmed the raw reads at Q25, called clones with MiXCR and kept productive beta chains. Here each entry gathers all rows of one CDR3 protein and keeps the most common genes and DNA. Here the V and J calls rest on TCRdb's processing, not on the authors' analysis. The sample table records roughly 800,000 distinct CDR3 sequences; 25% of these occur just once. Clones ranked in the top ten supply more than 3% of the sample.

The donors were roughly 39 Caucasian individuals from Russia, aged roughly 6 to 100 years, who were systemically healthy. Each donor gave roughly 11 milliliters of peripheral blood, drawn into EDTA-treated Vacutainer tubes. PBMCs were isolated by Ficoll-Paque density-gradient centrifugation, with at least 6.5 million obtained per sample. Total RNA was extracted from PBMCs with Trizol reagent, with at least 5 micrograms obtained per sample. The percentages of naive CD45RAhigh/CD27high T cells were determined by flow cytometry on a PBMC aliquot from every donor. As encoded in the germline V gene, CDR1 is SGHVS while CDR2 is FNYEAQ. The CDR3 goes from the cysteine to the phenylalanine over 14 residues. Of all the DNA, just the CDR3 is kept, 42 bases in frame from base 1. Separately, the same data were catalogued under a study of T cells of mothers and their children. From that second study: The donors were nine systemically healthy Caucasian individuals, made up of three mothers and their six children. cDNA synthesis consumed the entire amount of extracted RNA, loaded at 1.5 ug RNA in each 15 ul reaction. Sample barcodes and 2-4 random nucleotides were added via the M1S primer in the second PCR. Over 9.5 million TCR beta CDR3 reads were obtained for each mother, and some 3 million reads were obtained for each child. Thymic selection similarly shapes TCR recombination output in related and unrelated pairs, with minor effect from inherited differences. Related mother-child pairs always showed normalized repertoire overlap that was slightly higher than in unrelated mother-child pairs, though the difference was never significant. No persistent microchimeric T cell clones were found, with a detection sensitivity of 80 to 100 clones per million clonotypes. To look for features that set related mother-child pairs apart from unrelated individuals, the researchers ran deep NGS to compare the TCR beta repertoires of mothers and children. Mothers averaged roughly 40 +/- 4 years of age and children averaged around 10 +/- 4 years. After adapter ligation was performed with NEBNext reagents, the libraries were sequenced on an Illumina HiSeq 2000 with 100+100 nt paired-end reads. To prevent cross-contamination, the mother and child libraries were prepared one month apart and sequenced in separate runs. For each donor, between roughly 500,000 and 2,100,000 distinct TCR beta clonotypes were identified. Naive TCR beta clonotypes were estimated from low-frequency clonotypes matched to each donor's FACS-determined naive share, without sorting.

This receptor was obtained from a boy between 10 and 17 years old in good health. The sequenced sample consisted of blood. This receptor chain uses TRBV7-6 and TRBJ2-5; tentative D gene TRBD2, with 5 bases matching. The DNA end favors TRBJ2-1, so the J call may be wrong. The sequenced DNA: TGTGCCAGCAGCTGGCTGTCGGTGGCGGGTGAGCAGTTCTTC. This yields the protein CASSWLSVAGEQFF.